This T cell receptor beta chain comes out of a study of CD8 T cells in Susac syndrome. With random hexamers, roughly 0.45 to 1 ug RNA was reverse transcribed. MiXCR was run by TCRdb on the immunoSEQ multiplex PCR reads, yielding one entry per CDR3 protein. The sample gives about 440,000 distinct CDR3 sequences, approximately 89% of which show up once; approximately 0.12% is in the top ten. Germline values: CDR1 MDHEN, CDR2 SYDVKM. The CDR3 covers 14 residues. Trimming removed 7 bases from V and 7 bases from J; junction bases left unmatched: 5. This clonotype was observed a handful of times. This chain links TRBV28 with TRBJ2-1, with 12 bases identical to TRBD2. The receptor's source is a human donor with multiple sclerosis. The sequencing input was CD8+ T cells from PBMCs. Written as DNA, the CDR3 is TGTGCCAGCACCCTAGCGGGGGGGTGGAATGAGCAGTTCTTC. Translating gives CASTLAGGWNEQFF.